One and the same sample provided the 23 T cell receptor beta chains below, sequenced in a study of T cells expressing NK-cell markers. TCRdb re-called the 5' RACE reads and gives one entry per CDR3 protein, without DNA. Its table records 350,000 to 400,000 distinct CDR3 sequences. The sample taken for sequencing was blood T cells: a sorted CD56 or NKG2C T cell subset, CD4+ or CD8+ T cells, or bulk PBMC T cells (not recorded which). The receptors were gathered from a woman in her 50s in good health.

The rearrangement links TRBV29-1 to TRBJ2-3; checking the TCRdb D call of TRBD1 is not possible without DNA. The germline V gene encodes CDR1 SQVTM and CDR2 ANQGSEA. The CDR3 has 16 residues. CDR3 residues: CSVLSSRDRSTDTQYF.

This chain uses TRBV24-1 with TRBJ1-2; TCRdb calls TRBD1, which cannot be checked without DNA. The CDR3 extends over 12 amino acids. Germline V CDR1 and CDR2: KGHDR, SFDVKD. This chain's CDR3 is CATSPGWDGYTF.

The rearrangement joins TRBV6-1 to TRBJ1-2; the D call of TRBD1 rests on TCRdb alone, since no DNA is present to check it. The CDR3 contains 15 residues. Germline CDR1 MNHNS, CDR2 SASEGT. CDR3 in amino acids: CASSDHRAGLRGYTF.

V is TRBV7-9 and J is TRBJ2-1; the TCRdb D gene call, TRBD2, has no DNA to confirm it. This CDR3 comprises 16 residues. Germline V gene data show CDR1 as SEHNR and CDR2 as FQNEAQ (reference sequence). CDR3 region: CASSSGLAGEGNEQFF.

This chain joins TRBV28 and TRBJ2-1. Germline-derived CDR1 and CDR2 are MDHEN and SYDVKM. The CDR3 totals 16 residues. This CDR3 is CASSFPGVSSYNEQFF.

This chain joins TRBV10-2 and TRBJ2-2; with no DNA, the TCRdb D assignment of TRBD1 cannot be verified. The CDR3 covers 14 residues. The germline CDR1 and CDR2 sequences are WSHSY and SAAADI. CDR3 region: CASIIQGSTGELFF.

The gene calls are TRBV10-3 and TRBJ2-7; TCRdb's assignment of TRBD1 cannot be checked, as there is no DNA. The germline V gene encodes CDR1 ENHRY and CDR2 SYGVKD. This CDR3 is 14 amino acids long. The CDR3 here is CAISVGAGAGEQYF.

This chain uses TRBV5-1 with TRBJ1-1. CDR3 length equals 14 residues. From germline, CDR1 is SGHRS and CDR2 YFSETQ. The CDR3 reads CASSPSTANTEAFF.

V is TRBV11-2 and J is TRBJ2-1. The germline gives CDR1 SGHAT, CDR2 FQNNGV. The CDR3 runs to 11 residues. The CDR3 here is CASARDNEQFF.

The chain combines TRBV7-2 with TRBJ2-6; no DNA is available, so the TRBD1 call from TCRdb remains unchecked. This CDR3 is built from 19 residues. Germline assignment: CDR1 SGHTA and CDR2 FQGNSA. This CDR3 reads CASSLSAGSLASGANVLTF.

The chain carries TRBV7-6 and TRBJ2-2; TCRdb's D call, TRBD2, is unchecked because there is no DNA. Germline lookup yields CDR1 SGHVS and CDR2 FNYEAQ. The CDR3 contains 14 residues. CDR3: CASKEEWVAGELFF.

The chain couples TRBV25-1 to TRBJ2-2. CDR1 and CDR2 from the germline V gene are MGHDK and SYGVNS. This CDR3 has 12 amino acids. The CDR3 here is CATNQNTGELFF.

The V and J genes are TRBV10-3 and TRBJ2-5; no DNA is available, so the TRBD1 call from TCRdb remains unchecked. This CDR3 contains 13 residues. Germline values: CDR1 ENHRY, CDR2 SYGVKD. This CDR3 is CAITGRIQETQYF.

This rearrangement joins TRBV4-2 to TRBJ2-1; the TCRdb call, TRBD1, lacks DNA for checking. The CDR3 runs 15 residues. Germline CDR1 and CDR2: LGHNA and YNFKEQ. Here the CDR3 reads CASSQEPGQHNEQFF.

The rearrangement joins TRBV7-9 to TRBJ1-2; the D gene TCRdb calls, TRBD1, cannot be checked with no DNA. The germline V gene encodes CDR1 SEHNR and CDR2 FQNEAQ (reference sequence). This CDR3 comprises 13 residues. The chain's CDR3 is CASSFSGTDGYTF.

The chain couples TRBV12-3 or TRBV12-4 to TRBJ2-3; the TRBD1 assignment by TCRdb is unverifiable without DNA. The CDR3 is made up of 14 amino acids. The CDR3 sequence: CASRPGQGTDTQYF.

The CDR3 region is CASSANRYGYTF. The genes are TRBV7-2 and TRBJ1-2. The CDR3 covers 12 residues. The V gene's germline CDR1 is SGHTA and CDR2 FQGNSA.

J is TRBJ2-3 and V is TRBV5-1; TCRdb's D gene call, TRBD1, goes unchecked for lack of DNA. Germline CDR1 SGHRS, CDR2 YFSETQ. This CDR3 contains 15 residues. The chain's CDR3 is CASSPGTGPADTQYF. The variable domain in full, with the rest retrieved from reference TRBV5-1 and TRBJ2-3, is KAGVTQTPRYLIKTRGQQVTLSCSPISGHRSVSWYQQTPGQGLQFLFEYFSETQRNKGNFPGRFSGRQFSNSRSEMNVSTLELGDSALYLCASSPGTGPADTQYFGPGTRLTVL.

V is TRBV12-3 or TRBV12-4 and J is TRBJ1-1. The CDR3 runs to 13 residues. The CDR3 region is CATASEANTEAFF.

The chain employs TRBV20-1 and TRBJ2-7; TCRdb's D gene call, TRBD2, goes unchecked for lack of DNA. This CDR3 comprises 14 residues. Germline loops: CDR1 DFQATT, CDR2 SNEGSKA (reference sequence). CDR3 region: CSARVLGPTYEQYF.

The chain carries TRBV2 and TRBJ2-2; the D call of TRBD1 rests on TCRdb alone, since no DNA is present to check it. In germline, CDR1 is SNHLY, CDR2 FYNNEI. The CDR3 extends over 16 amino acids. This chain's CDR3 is CASSPGQGENTGELFF.

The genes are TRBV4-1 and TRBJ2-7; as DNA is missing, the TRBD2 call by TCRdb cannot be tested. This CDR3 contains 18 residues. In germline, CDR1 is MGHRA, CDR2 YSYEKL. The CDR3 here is CASSQPGLAGGPFAEQYF.

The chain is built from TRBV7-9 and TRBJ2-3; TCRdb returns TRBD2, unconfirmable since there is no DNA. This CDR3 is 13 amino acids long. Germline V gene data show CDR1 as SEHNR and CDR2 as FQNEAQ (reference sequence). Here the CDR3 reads CASGTSSTDTQYF. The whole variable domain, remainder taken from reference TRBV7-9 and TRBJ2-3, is DTGVSQNPRHKITKRGQNVTFRCDPISEHNRLYWYRQTLGQGPEFLTYFQNEAQLEKSRLLSDRFSAERPKGSFSTLEIQRTEQGDSAMYLCASGTSSTDTQYFGPGTRLTVL.